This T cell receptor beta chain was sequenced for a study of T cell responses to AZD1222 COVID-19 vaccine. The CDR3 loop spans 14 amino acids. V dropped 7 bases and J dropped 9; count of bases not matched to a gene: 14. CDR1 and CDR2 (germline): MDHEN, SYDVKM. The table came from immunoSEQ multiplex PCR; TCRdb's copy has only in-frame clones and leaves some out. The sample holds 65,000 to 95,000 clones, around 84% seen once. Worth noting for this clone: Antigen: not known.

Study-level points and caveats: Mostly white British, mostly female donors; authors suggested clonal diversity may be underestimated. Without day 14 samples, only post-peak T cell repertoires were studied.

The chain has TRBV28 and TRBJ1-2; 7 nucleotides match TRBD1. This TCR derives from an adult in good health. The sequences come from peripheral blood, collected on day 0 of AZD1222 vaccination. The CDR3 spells CASTLGQDFSRYTF. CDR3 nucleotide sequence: TGTGCCAGCACCCTCGGACAGGACTTTTCTCGCTACACCTTC.